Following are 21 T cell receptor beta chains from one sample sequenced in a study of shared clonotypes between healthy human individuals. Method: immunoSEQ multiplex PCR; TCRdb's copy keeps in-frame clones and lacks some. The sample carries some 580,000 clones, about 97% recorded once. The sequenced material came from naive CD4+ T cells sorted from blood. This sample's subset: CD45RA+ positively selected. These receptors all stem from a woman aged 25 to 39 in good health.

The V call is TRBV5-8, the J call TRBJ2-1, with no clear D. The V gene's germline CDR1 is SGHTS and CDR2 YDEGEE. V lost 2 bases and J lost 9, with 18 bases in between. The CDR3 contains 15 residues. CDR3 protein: CASSFQEGVVREQFF. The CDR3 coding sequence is TGTGCCAGCAGCTTCCAGGAAGGCGTCGTGCGTGAGCAGTTCTTC.

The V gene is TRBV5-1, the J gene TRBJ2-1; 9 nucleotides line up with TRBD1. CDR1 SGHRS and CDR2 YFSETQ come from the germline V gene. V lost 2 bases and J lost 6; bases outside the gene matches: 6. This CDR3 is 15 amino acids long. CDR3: CASSFRTGVPNEQFF. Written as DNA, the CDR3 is TGCGCCAGCAGCTTCCGGACAGGGGTTCCCAATGAGCAGTTCTTC.

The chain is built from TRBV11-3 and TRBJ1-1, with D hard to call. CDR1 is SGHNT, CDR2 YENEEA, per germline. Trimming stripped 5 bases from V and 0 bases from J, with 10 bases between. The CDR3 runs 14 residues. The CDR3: CASSPSTLNTEAFF. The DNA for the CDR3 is TGTGCCAGCAGCCCCTCGACCCTGAACACTGAAGCTTTCTTT. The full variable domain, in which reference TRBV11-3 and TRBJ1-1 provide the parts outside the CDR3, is EAGVVQSPRYKIIEKKQPVAFWCNPISGHNTLYWYLQNLGQGPELLIRYENEEAVDDSQLPKDRFSAERLKGVDSTLKIQPAELGDSAVYLCASSPSTLNTEAFFGQGTRLTVV.

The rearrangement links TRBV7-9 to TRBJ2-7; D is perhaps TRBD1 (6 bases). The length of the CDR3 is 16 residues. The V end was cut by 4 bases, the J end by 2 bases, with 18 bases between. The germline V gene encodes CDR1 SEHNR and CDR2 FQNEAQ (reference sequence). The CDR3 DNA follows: TGTGCCAGCAGCTCAACCGCCCACAGGGTCCCCTACGAGCAGTACTTC. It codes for CASSSTAHRVPYEQYF.

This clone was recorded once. In DNA form, the CDR3 reads TGTGCCAGCAGTGAATGGGGAGGGCGCGGGGAGACCCAGTACTTC. As protein: CASSEWGGRGETQYF. V gene TRBV6-1 combines with J gene TRBJ2-5; 7 bases agree with TRBD2. This CDR3 is 15 amino acids long. V trimming: 2 bases; J trimming: 5 bases; junction bases outside the gene matches: 8. CDR1 is MNHNS and CDR2 is SASEGT in the germline V gene.

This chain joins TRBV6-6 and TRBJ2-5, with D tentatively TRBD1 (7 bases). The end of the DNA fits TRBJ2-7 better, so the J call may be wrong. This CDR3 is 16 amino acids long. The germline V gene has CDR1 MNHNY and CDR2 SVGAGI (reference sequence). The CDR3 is CASTRGIADISYEQYF. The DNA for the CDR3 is TGTGCCAGCACCAGGGGGATAGCGGATATCTCCTACGAGCAGTACTTC.

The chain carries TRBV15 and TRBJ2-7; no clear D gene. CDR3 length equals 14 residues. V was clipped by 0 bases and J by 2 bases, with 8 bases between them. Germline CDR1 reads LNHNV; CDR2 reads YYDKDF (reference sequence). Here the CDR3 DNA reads TGTGCCACCAGCAGAGATTATAGAGCCTACGAGCAGTACTTC. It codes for CATSRDYRAYEQYF.

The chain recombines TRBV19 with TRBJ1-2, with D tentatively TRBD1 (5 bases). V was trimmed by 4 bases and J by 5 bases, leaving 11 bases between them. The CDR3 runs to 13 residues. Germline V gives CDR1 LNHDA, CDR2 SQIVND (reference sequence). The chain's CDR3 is CASSRVTGYGYTF. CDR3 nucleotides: TGTGCCAGTAGTAGAGTTACAGGTTATGGCTACACCTTC.

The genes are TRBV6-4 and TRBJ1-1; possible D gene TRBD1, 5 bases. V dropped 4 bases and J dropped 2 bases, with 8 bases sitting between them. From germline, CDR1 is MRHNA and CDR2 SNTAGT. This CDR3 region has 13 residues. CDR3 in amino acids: CASSVDSNTEAFF. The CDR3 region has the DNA TGTGCCAGCAGTGTTGACAGCAACACTGAAGCTTTCTTT.

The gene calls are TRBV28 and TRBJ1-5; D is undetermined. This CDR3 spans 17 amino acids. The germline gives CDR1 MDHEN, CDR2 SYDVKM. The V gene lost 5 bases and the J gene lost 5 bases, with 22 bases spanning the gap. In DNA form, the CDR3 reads TGTGCCAGCAGTCCCAACTCCCGGAGAGGGAGGGATCAGCCCCAGCATTTT. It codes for CASSPNSRRGRDQPQHF.

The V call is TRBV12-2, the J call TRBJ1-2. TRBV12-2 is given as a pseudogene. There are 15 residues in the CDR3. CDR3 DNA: TGTGCAAGTCGTCTTAGATGTCGTTTGGACTATGGCTACACCTTC. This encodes CASRLRCRLDYGYTF.

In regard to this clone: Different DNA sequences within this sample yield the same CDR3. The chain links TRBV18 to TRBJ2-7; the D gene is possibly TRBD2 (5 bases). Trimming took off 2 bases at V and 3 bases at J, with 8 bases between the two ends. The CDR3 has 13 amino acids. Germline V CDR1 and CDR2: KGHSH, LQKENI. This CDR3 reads CASSPSGIYEQYF. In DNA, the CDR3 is TGTGCCAGCTCACCAAGCGGAATCTACGAGCAGTACTTC.

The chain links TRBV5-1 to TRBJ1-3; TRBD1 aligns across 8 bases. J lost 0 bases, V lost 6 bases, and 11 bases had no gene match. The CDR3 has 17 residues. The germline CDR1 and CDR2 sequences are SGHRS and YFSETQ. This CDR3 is CASMRTGSNRSGNTIYF. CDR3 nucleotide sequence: TGCGCCAGCATGCGGACAGGGTCGAATCGCTCTGGAAACACCATATATTTT. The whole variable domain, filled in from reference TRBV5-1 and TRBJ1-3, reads KAGVTQTPRYLIKTRGQQVTLSCSPISGHRSVSWYQQTPGQGLQFLFEYFSETQRNKGNFPGRFSGRQFSNSRSEMNVSTLELGDSALYLCASMRTGSNRSGNTIYFGEGSWLTVV.

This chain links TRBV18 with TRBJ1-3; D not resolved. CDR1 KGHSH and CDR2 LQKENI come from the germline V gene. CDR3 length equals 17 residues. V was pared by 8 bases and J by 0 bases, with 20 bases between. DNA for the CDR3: TGTGCCAGCCAGCCTAGTGCTTCGTTGATCTCTGGAAACACCATATATTTT. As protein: CASQPSASLISGNTIYF.

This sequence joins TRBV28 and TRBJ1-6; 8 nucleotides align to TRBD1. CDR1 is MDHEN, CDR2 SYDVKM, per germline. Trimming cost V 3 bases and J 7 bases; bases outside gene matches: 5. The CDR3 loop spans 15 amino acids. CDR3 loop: CASSFYGQGNSPLHF. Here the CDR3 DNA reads TGTGCCAGCAGTTTCTATGGACAGGGAAATTCACCCCTCCACTTT.

CDR3 bases: TGTGCCAGCAGCTTCGGACAGGACCGGCGGAGCTCCTACAATGAGCAGTTCTTC. Translating it yields CASSFGQDRRSSYNEQFF. The rearrangement uses TRBV7-9 and TRBJ2-1; 7 nucleotides line up with TRBD1. The CDR3 runs to 18 residues. CDR1 SEHNR and CDR2 FQNEAQ come from the germline V gene (reference sequence). The ends lost 3 bases at V and 0 bases at J; junction bases unmatched: 11.

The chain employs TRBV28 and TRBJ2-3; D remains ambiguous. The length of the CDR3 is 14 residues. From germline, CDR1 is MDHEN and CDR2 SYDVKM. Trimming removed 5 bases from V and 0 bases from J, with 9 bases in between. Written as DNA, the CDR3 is TGTGCCAGCAGTCCGAATGACAGCACAGATACGCAGTATTTT. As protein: CASSPNDSTDTQYF.

CDR3 DNA sequence: TGTGCCAGCAGTGTGGCCGCAGGACCTTTAAGCACAGATACGCAGTATTTT. Translation gives CASSVAAGPLSTDTQYF. V gene TRBV2 combines with J gene TRBJ2-3; D remains ambiguous. The ends were cut back, 4 bases at V and 0 bases at J, with 17 bases in the middle. CDR3 length equals 17 residues. Per germline, CDR1 SNHLY and CDR2 FYNNEI.

The CDR3 DNA is TGTGCCAGCAGCGTTTCCAGCGGGCCGGGAAATGAGCAGTTCTTC. It specifies CASSVSSGPGNEQFF. This rearrangement joins TRBV9 to TRBJ2-1, with D possibly matching TRBD2 (6 bases). CDR1 SGDLS and CDR2 YYNGEE come from the germline V gene. CDR3 length: 15 amino acids. Trimming removed 2 bases at V and 7 bases at J, with 16 bases between.

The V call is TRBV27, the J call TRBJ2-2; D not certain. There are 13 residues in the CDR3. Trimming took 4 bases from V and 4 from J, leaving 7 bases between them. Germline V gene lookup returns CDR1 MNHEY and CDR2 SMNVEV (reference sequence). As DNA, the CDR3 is TGTGCCAGCAGTTCATCTACCACCGGGGAGCTGTTTTTT. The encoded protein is CASSSSTTGELFF.

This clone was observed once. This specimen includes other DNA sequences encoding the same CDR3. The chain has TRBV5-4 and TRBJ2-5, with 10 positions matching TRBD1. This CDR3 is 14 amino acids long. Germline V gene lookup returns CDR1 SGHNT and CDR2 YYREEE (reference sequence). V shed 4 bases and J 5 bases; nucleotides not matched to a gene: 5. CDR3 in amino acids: CASSPDRGRETQYF. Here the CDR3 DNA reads TGTGCCAGCAGCCCGGACAGGGGGAGGGAGACCCAGTACTTC.